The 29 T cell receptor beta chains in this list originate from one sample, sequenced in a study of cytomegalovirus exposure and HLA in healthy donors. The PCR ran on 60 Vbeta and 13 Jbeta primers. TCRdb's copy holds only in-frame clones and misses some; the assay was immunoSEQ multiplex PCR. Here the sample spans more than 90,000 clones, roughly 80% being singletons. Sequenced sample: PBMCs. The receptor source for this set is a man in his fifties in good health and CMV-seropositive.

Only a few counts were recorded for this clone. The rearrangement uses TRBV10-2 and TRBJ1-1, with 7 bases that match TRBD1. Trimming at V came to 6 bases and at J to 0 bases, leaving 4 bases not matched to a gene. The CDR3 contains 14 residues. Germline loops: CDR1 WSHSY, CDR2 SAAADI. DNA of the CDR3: TGCGCCAGCAGCGGGACAGAGCTGAACACTGAAGCTTTCTTT. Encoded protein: CASSGTELNTEAFF.

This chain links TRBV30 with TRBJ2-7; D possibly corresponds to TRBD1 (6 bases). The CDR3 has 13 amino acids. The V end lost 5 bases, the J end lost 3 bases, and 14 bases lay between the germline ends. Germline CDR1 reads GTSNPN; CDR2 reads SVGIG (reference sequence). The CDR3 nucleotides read TGTGCCTGGGGTTTCGGACAGAGCTACGAGCAGTACTTC. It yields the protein CAWGFGQSYEQYF.

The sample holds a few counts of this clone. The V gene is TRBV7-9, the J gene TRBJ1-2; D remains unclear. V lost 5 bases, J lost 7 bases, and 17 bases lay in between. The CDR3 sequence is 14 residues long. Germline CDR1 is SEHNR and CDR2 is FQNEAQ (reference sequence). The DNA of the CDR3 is TGTGCCAGCAGCCAGTCCAGCCCTAGTGGTGGCTACACCTTC. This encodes CASSQSSPSGGYTF.

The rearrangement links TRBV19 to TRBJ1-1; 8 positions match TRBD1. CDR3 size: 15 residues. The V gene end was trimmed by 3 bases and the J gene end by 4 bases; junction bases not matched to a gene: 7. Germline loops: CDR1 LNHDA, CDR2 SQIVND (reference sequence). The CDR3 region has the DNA TGTGCCAGTAGTATTGACAGGACAGGGACCACTGAAGCTTTCTTT. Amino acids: CASSIDRTGTTEAFF.

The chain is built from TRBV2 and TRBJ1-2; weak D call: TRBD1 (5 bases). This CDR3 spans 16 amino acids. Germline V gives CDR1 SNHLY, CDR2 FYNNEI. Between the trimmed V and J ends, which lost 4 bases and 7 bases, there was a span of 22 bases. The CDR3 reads CASSATHRDSVVGYTF. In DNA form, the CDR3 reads TGTGCCAGCAGTGCCACTCATCGGGACTCGGTAGTTGGCTACACCTTC. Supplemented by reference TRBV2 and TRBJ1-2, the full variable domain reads EPEVTQTPSHQVTQMGQEVILRCVPISNHLYFYWYRQILGQKVEFLVSFYNNEISEKSEIFDDQFSVERPDGSNFTLKIRSTKLEDSAMYFCASSATHRDSVVGYTFGSGTRLTVV.

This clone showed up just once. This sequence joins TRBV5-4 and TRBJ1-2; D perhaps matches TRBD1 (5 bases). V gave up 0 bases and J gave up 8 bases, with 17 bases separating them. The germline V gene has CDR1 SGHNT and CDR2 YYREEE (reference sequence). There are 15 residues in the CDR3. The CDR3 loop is CASSLAEGGVGGYTF. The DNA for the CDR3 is TGTGCCAGCAGCTTGGCTGAGGGAGGGGTAGGAGGCTACACCTTC.

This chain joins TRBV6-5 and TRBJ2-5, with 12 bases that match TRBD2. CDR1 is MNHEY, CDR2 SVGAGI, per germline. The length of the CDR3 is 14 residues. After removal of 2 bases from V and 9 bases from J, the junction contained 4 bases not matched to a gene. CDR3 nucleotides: TGTGCCAGCAGTTACGCTAGCGGGAGGGGGGCCCAGTACTTC. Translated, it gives CASSYASGRGAQYF.

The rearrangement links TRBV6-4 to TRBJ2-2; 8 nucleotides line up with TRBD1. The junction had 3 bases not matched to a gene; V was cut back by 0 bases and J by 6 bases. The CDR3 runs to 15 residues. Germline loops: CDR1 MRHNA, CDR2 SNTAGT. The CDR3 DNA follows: TGTGCCAGCAGTGACTCGGACAGGGACCCCGGGGAGCTGTTTTTT. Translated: CASSDSDRDPGELFF.

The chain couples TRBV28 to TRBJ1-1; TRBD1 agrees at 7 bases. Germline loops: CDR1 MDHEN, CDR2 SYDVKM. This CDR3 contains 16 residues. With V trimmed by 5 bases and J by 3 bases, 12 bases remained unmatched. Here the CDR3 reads CASSPPRGRGDTEAFF. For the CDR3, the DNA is TGTGCCAGCAGTCCACCAAGGGGGCGTGGGGACACTGAAGCTTTCTTT.

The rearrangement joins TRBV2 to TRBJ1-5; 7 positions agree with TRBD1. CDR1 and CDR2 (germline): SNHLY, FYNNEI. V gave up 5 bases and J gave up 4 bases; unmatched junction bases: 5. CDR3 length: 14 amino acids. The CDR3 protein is CASSTDRANQPQHF. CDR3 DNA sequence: TGTGCCAGCAGTACCGACAGGGCAAATCAGCCCCAGCATTTT.

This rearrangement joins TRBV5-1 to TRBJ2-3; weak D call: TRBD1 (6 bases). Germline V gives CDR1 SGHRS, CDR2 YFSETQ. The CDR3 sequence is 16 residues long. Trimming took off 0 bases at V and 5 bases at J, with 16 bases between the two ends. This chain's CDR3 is CASSLGTAGAGDTQYF. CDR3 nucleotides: TGCGCCAGCAGCTTGGGGACGGCAGGGGCGGGAGATACGCAGTATTTT.

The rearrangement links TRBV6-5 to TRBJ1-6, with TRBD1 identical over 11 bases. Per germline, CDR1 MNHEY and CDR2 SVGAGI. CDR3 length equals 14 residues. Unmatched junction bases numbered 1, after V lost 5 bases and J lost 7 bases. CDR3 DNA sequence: TGTGCCAGCAGTCGGGACAGGGGGAATTCACCCCTCCACTTT. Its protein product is CASSRDRGNSPLHF.

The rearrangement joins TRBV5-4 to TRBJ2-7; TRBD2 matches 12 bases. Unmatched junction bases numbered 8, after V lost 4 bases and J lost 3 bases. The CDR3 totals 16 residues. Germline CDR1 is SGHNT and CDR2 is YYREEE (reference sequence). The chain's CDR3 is CASSPERLAGDYEQYF. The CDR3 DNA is TGTGCCAGCAGCCCAGAAAGACTAGCGGGGGACTACGAGCAGTACTTC.

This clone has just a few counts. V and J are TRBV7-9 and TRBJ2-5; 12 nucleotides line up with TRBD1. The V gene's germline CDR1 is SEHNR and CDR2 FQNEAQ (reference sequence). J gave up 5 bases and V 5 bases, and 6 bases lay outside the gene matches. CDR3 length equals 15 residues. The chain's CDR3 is CASSRGTGGRETQYF. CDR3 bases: TGTGCCAGCAGCCGCGGGACAGGGGGCCGGGAGACCCAGTACTTC.

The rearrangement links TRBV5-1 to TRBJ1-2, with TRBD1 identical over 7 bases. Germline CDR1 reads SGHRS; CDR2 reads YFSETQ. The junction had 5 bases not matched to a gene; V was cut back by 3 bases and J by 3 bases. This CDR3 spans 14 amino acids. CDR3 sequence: CASSSGTADYGYTF. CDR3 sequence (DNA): TGCGCCAGCAGCTCCGGGACAGCCGACTATGGCTACACCTTC.

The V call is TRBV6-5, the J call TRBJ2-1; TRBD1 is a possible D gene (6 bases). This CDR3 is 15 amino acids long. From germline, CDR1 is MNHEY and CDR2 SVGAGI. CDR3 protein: CAHLPGGQSYNEQFF. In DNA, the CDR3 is TGTGCTCACTTACCCGGCGGACAGTCCTACAATGAGCAGTTCTTC.

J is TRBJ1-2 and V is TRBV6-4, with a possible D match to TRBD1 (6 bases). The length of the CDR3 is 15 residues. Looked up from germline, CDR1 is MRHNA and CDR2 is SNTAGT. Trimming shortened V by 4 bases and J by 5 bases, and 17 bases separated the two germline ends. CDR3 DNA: TGTGCCAGCAGTGCTGGAGCGACAGGAGAGTATGGCTACACCTTC. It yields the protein CASSAGATGEYGYTF.

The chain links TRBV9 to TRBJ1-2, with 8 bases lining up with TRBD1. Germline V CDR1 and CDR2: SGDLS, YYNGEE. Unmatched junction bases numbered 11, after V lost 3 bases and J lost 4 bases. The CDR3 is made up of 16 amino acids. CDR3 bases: TGTGCCAGCAGCGGGCGGAGGACAGGGCGAGGCTATGGCTACACCTTC. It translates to CASSGRRTGRGYGYTF.

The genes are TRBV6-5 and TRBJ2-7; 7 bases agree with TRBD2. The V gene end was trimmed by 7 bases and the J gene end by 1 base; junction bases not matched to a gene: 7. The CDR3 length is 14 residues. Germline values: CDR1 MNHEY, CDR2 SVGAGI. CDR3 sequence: CASTRTSLSYEQYF. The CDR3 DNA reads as TGTGCCAGCACCCGGACTAGTCTTTCCTACGAGCAGTACTTC.

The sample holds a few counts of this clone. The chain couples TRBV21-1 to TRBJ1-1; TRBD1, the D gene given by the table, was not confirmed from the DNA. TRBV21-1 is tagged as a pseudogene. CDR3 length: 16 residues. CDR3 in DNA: TGTGCCAGCAGCATCCGGGACAGACCCCCTAACACTGAAGCTTTCTTT. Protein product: CASSIRDRPPNTEAFF.

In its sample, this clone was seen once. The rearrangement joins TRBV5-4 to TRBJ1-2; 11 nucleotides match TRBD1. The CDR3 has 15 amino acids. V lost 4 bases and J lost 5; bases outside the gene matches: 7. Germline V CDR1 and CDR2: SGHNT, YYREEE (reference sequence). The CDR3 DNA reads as TGTGCCAGCAGCCAAGGACAGGGGGCCTGGTATGGCTACACCTTC. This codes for CASSQGQGAWYGYTF. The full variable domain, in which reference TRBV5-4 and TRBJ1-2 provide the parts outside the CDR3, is ETGVTQSPTHLIKTRGQQVTLRCSSQSGHNTVSWYQQALGQGPQFIFQYYREEENGRGNFPPRFSGLQFPNYSSELNVNALELDDSALYLCASSQGQGAWYGYTFGSGTRLTVV.

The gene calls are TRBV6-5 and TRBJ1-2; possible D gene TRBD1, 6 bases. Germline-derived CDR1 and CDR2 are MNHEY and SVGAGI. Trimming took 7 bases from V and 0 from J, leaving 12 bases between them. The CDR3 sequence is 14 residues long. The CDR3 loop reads CASKLDSANYGYTF. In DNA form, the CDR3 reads TGTGCCAGCAAGTTGGACAGCGCTAACTATGGCTACACCTTC.

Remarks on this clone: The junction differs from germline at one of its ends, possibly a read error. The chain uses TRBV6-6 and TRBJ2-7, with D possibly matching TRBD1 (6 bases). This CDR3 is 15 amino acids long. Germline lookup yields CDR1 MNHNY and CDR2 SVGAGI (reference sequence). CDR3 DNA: TGTGCCAGCAGCTACTCAGGACAGAACTCCTACGAGCAGTACTTC. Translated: CASSYSGQNSYEQYF.

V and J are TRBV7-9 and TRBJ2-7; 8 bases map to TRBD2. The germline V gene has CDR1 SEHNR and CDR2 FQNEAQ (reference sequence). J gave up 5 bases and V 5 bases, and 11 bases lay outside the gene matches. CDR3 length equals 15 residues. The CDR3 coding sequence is TGTGCCAGCAGCGCCGTGGGGACTAGAAGAGACGAGCAGTACTTC. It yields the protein CASSAVGTRRDEQYF.

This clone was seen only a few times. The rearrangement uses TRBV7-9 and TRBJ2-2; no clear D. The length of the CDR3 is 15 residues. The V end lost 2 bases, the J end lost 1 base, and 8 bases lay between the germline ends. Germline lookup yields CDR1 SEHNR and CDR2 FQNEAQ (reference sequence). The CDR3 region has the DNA TGTGCCAGCAGCTTACTGTCAGGGAACACCGGGGAGCTGTTTTTT. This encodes CASSLLSGNTGELFF.

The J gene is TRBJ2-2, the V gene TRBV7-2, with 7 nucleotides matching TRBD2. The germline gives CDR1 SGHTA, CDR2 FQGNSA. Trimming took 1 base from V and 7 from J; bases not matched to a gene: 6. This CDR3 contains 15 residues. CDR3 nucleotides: TGTGCCAGCAGCTTAGTTCGGGGGGTTGGCGGGGAGCTGTTTTTT. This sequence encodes CASSLVRGVGGELFF.

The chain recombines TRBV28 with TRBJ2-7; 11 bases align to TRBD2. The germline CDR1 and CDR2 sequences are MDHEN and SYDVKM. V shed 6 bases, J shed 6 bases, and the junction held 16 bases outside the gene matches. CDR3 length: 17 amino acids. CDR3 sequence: CASSPLGLAGPEVEQYF. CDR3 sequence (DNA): TGTGCCAGCAGCCCATTAGGACTAGCGGGCCCCGAGGTCGAGCAGTACTTC.

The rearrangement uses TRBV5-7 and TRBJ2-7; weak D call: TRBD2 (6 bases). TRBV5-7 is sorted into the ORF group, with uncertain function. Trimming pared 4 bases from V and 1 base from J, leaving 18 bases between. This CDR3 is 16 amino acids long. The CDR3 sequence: CASSLLLGRESYEQYF. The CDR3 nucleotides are TGTGCCAGCAGCCTTCTCCTGGGACGGGAGTCCTACGAGCAGTACTTC.

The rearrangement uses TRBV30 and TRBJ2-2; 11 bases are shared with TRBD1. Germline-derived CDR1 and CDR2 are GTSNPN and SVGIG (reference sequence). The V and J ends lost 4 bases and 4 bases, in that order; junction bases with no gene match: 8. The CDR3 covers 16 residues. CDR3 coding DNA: TGTGCCTGGATTCCGAAGGACAGGGGGCTCACCGGGGAGCTGTTTTTT. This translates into CAWIPKDRGLTGELFF.